The T cell receptor (beta chain) described here comes from a study of blood T cell repertoires in COVID-19. Looked up from germline, CDR1 is MNHEY and CDR2 is SVGEGT. The CDR3 consists of 13 residues. V shed 2 bases and J shed 5 bases, with 6 bases lying between them. Using immunoSEQ multiplex PCR, the repertoire was profiled, and TCRdb retains in-frame clones only, with some absent. The sample lists roughly 100,000 clones, roughly 85% occurring once. The TCR was taken from a woman aged 70-85 years with active or convalescent COVID-19. Material for sequencing was peripheral blood. The chain joins TRBV6-2 or TRBV6-3 to TRBJ2-2, with D tentatively TRBD1 (5 bases). This chain's CDR3 is CASSYPGTGELFF. In nucleotides, the CDR3 is TGTGCCAGCAGTTACCCAGGGACCGGGGAGCTGTTTTTT.